This TCR beta chain was profiled in a study of T cells in tumors after PD-1 blockade. About the research overall: Each patient got pembrolizumab 200 mg every 3 weeks or cemiplimab 350 mg every 2 weeks.

The method was immunoSEQ multiplex PCR; TCRdb's version includes in-frame clones alone and lacks a portion of them. The repertoire holds around 60,000 clones, around 80% seen once, with 13% in the top ten. With 3 bases removed from V and 4 bases from J, the gap between germline ends came to 13 bases. Germline CDR1 LNHDA, CDR2 SQIVND (reference sequence). This CDR3 is 15 amino acids long. The clonotype originates from a human donor with basal cell carcinoma. This specimen consisted of PBMCs, obtained before anti-PD-1 treatment. This sequence joins TRBV19 and TRBJ1-5; D ambiguous. The CDR3 DNA sequence: TGTGCCAGTAGTATGCGGGCACAGCCTAATCAGCCCCAGCATTTT. It is translated as CASSMRAQPNQPQHF.